The T cell receptor (beta chain) under discussion was sequenced for a study of T cell changes during pregnancy in multiple sclerosis. Here immunoSEQ multiplex PCR was the method, and the copy in TCRdb shows in-frame clones only, minus some. In the table there are approximately 100,000 clones, about 89% of which are singletons. This clone occurred a few times. The source of this sequence is a female donor with multiple sclerosis, enrolled in a pregnancy study. The sample in question was peripheral blood, obtained before pregnancy.

The CDR3 region has the DNA TGTGCCAGCACGAGCGACACTGAAGCTTTCTTT. It is translated as CASTSDTEAFF. The rearrangement links TRBV11-3 to TRBJ1-1, with D unresolved. V lost 7 bases and J lost 3, with 6 bases in between. Germline V gene sequence: CDR1 SGHNT, CDR2 YENEEA. This CDR3 contains 11 residues. The full variable domain, completed using reference TRBV11-3 and TRBJ1-1, is EAGVVQSPRYKIIEKKQPVAFWCNPISGHNTLYWYLQNLGQGPELLIRYENEEAVDDSQLPKDRFSAERLKGVDSTLKIQPAELGDSAVYLCASTSDTEAFFGQGTRLTVV.